This passage covers 18 T cell receptor beta chains from one sample sequenced in a study of T cell repertoires in cytomegalovirus infection (dated 2019 in TCRdb). Instrument on record: Illumina HiSeq 1500. TCRdb ran its own pipeline on the public reads, namely fastp trimming at Q25 and MiXCR clone calling, and kept in-frame beta chains. Merged by CDR3 protein, the rows form single entries marked with the most common genes and DNA. For this sample there are some 600,000 distinct CDR3 sequences; approximately 24% appear just once. The ten largest make up under 8.5% of the sample. Material: CD8+ T cells from PBMCs. These TCRs come from a human donor in good health (CMV status not recorded). Some clones in this sample may be carry-over from other donors' samples.

The DNA for the CDR3 is TGTGCCATCGAGGTCTATGCTAGTAGGGAGCAGTTCTTC. This codes for CAIEVYASREQFF. The V gene is TRBV10-3, the J gene TRBJ2-1, with D hard to call. CDR3 length: 13 amino acids. Germline V gene data show CDR1 as ENHRY and CDR2 as SYGVKD. The ends were cut back, 8 bases at V and 10 bases at J, with 18 bases in the middle.

The chain links TRBV5-1 to TRBJ1-1; TRBD1 aligns across 7 bases. From germline, CDR1 is SGHRS and CDR2 YFSETQ. The V gene end was trimmed by 4 bases and the J gene end by 1 base; junction bases not matched to a gene: 4. CDR3 length: 14 residues. CDR3 in DNA: TGCGCCAGCAGCGTACAGGGGACGAACACTGAAGCTTTCTTT. Translation gives CASSVQGTNTEAFF.

The V call is TRBV4-3, the J call TRBJ1-4, with 7 bases identical to TRBD1. The CDR3 extends over 16 amino acids. Unmatched junction bases numbered 6, after V lost 0 bases and J lost 5 bases. Germline V gene lookup returns CDR1 LGHNA and CDR2 YSLEER. The CDR3 nucleotides read TGCGCCAGCAGCCAAGATTGGGAACAGGGGAATGAAAAACTGTTTTTT. Protein product: CASSQDWEQGNEKLFF.

V usage is TRBV10-2 and J usage is TRBJ2-2, with 11 bases matching TRBD2. The V gene end was trimmed by 7 bases and the J gene end by 3 bases; junction bases not matched to a gene: 7. The CDR3 contains 16 residues. Germline V gene data show CDR1 as WSHSY and CDR2 as SAAADI. The CDR3 DNA is TGCGCCAGCACGGCTAGCGGGGGGCGGGACACCGGGGAGCTGTTTTTT. As protein: CASTASGGRDTGELFF.

In the case of this clonotype: A much larger clone lies a single base off, so this may be a read error. V gene TRBV7-2 combines with J gene TRBJ2-2; D is ambiguous. Germline V gives CDR1 SGHTA, CDR2 FQGNSA. This CDR3 has 13 amino acids. CDR3 loop: CANSPRHTGELFF. The DNA for the CDR3 is TGTGCCAACAGCCCGCGTCACACCGGGGAGCTGTTTTTT.

The chain combines TRBV5-1 with TRBJ2-1, with 10 positions matching TRBD2. The germline CDR1 and CDR2 sequences are SGHRS and YFSETQ. Losses at the gene ends were 4 bases for V and 4 bases for J; bases not matched to a gene: 11. CDR3 length equals 17 residues. CDR3 residues: CASSPAVGLAVYNEQFF. DNA for the CDR3: TGCGCCAGCAGCCCGGCCGTTGGACTAGCGGTTTACAATGAGCAGTTCTTC.

This clonotype turned up a few times. The chain couples TRBV6-2 or TRBV6-3 to TRBJ1-1; perhaps TRBD1 as D (5 bases). Germline V CDR1 and CDR2: MNHEY, SVGEGT. The CDR3 covers 13 residues. Trimming cost V 8 bases and J 1 base, with 11 bases left between them. CDR3 coding DNA: TGTGCCAGCGGCATAACAGGGAACACTGAAGCTTTCTTT. Residues: CASGITGNTEAFF.

This clonotype was observed a handful of times. The chain has TRBV19 and TRBJ1-1; D unresolved. The CDR3 totals 14 residues. Germline CDR1 reads LNHDA; CDR2 reads SQIVND (reference sequence). The germline V and J ends were trimmed by 3 bases and 1 base, with 9 bases remaining between them. CDR3 sequence: CASSIRASNTEAFF. The CDR3 region has the DNA TGTGCCAGTAGTATTCGTGCCTCGAACACTGAAGCTTTCTTT.

CDR3 loop: CASSFTAVYEQYF. The CDR3 bases are TGTGCCAGCAGTTTCACAGCTGTATACGAGCAGTACTTC. This chain links TRBV6-2 or TRBV6-3 with TRBJ2-7; D is uncertain. Trimming took 4 bases from V and 4 from J, leaving 11 bases between them. The germline V gene has CDR1 MNHEY and CDR2 SVGEGT. The CDR3 has 13 residues.

On this clonotype itself: A much more abundant neighbour one base away suggests this may be a read error. The genes are TRBV7-6 and TRBJ2-6; D is unresolved. CDR3 length: 16 residues. The V gene lost 1 base and the J gene lost 4 bases, with 11 bases spanning the gap. Germline V gives CDR1 SGHVS, CDR2 FNYEAQ. The CDR3 spells CASSLGVGLGANVLTF. The CDR3 bases are TGTGCCAGCAGCTTAGGGGTCGGGCTCGGGGCCAACGTCCTGACTTTC.

The table lists this clonotype with a few counts. V and J are TRBV10-3 and TRBJ2-3; maybe TRBD1 (7 bases). V was shortened by 2 bases and J by 5 bases, with 23 bases between the two germline ends. Germline V gene sequence: CDR1 ENHRY, CDR2 SYGVKD. The CDR3 extends over 18 amino acids. CDR3 sequence: CAISERWVGQGGGDTQYF. The CDR3 DNA reads as TGTGCCATCAGTGAGAGATGGGTCGGGCAGGGGGGTGGAGATACGCAGTATTTT.

This clonotype was seen more than once but under ten times. A much larger clonotype is one base distant, so this may be a read error. The chain combines TRBV7-6 with TRBJ2-5; 7 bases line up with TRBD1. CDR1 SGHVS and CDR2 FNYEAQ come from the germline V gene. The CDR3 is 16 amino acids. The V segment lost 3 bases and the J segment 3 bases; nucleotides outside the gene matches: 10. The CDR3 DNA sequence: TGTGCCAGCAGCTTTTCCTTGACAGGGCCGAAAGAGACCCAGTACTTC. This gives the protein CASSFSLTGPKETQYF.

This clonotype was counted at least ten times. CDR3 sequence reads: CASSLLPGGLTDTQYF. The CDR3 DNA is TGTGCCAGCAGCTTACTACCGGGGGGCTTAACAGATACGCAGTATTTT. V and J are TRBV7-6 and TRBJ2-3, with TRBD2 as a possible D gene (7 bases). Per the germline V gene, CDR1 is SGHVS and CDR2 is FNYEAQ. The V and J ends lost 2 bases and 3 bases respectively, with 15 bases between them. The CDR3 is 16 residues long.

The J gene is TRBJ2-7, the V gene TRBV12-3 or TRBV12-4; D is unresolved. V was shortened by 3 bases and J by 5 bases, with 8 bases between the two germline ends. The length of the CDR3 is 12 residues. CDR3 in DNA: TGTGCCAGCAGTTTTTATGGCCACGAGCAGTACTTC. As protein: CASSFYGHEQYF.

This clonotype has a handful of counts. This sequence joins TRBV7-9 and TRBJ1-2; D is uncertain. V was pared by 5 bases and J by 8 bases, with 9 bases between. CDR1 is SEHNR, CDR2 FQNEAQ, per germline (reference sequence). The CDR3 loop spans 11 amino acids. The CDR3 DNA is TGTGCCAGCAGCAAGACGCGGGGCTACACCTTC. Encoded protein: CASSKTRGYTF.

The chain employs TRBV29-1 and TRBJ1-1; 9 positions match TRBD1. The J segment lost 2 bases and the V segment lost 6 bases, leaving 7 bases of the junction unmatched. In germline, CDR1 is SQVTM, CDR2 ANQGSEA. This CDR3 has 14 residues. The CDR3 nucleotides are TGCAGCGTCCGGGACAGGGTGTACAACACTGAAGCTTTCTTT. It is translated as CSVRDRVYNTEAFF.

The table lists this clonotype with a few counts. The rearrangement links TRBV6-5 to TRBJ1-5; no clear D gene. V shed 5 bases and J shed 0 bases, with 11 bases lying between them. The CDR3 covers 15 residues. The germline V gene has CDR1 MNHEY and CDR2 SVGAGI. The CDR3 reads CASSARRDSNQPQHF. The DNA of the CDR3 is TGTGCCAGCAGTGCCAGAAGAGATAGCAATCAGCCCCAGCATTTT.

This clonotype was detected a few times. This chain joins TRBV2 and TRBJ1-6; D not resolved. The CDR3 is 11 residues long. Germline-derived CDR1 and CDR2 are SNHLY and FYNNEI. V lost 6 bases, J lost 9 bases, and 6 bases lay in between. The CDR3 protein is CASRASSPLHF. The CDR3 DNA follows: TGTGCCAGCAGGGCGTCTTCACCCCTCCACTTT.